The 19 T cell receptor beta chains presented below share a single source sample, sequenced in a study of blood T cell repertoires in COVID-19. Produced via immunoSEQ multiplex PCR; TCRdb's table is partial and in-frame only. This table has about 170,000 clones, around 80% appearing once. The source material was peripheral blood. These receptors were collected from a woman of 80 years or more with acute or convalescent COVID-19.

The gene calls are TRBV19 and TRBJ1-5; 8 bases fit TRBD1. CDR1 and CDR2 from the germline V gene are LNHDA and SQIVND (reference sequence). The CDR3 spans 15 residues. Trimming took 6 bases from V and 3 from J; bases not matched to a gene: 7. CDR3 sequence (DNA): TGTGCCAGTAGCCCGGGACAGGCAATCAATCAGCCCCAGCATTTT. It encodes CASSPGQAINQPQHF.

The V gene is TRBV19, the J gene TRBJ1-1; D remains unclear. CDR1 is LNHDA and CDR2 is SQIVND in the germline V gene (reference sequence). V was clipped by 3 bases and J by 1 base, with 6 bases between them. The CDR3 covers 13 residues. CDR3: CASSIEGNTEAFF. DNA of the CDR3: TGTGCCAGTAGTATCGAGGGGAACACTGAAGCTTTCTTT.

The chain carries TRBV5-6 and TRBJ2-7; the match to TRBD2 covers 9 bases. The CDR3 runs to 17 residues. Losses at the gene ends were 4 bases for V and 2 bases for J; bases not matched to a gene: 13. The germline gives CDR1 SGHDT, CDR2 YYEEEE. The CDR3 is CASSPITLAGVPYEQYF. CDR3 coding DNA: TGTGCCAGCAGCCCAATCACCTTAGCGGGAGTACCCTACGAGCAGTACTTC. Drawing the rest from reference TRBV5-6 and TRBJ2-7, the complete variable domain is DAGVTQSPTHLIKTRGQQVTLRCSPKSGHDTVSWYQQALGQGPQFIFQYYEEEERQRGNFPDRFSGHQFPNYSSELNVNALLLGDSALYLCASSPITLAGVPYEQYFGPGTRLTVT.

The CDR3 DNA sequence: TGTGCCAGCAGTTACTCGTTGACAGGGAGAGGCTACACCTTC. Its translation is CASSYSLTGRGYTF. The chain is built from TRBV6-5 and TRBJ1-2; 7 positions match TRBD1. The V gene's germline CDR1 is MNHEY and CDR2 SVGAGI. V trimming: 0 bases; J trimming: 8 bases; junction bases outside the gene matches: 6. The CDR3 length is 14 residues.

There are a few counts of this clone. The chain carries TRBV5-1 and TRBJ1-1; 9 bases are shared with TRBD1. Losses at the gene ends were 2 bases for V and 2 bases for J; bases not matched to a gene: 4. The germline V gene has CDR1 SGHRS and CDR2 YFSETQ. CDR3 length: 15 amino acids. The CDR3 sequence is CASSLQGAFNTEAFF. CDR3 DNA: TGCGCCAGCAGCTTACAGGGGGCTTTTAACACTGAAGCTTTCTTT.

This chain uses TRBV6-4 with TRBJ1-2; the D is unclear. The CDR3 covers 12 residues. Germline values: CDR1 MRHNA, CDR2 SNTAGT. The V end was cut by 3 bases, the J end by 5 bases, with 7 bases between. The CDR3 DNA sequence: TGTGCCAGCAGTGATGAGGGTTATGGCTACACCTTC. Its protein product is CASSDEGYGYTF.

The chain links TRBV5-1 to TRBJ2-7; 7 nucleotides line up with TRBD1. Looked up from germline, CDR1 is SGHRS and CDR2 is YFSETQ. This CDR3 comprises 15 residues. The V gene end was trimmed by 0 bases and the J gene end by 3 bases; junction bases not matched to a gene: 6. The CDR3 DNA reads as TGCGCCAGCAGCTTGGCCCCGGGACAGAACTACGAGCAGTACTTC. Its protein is CASSLAPGQNYEQYF.

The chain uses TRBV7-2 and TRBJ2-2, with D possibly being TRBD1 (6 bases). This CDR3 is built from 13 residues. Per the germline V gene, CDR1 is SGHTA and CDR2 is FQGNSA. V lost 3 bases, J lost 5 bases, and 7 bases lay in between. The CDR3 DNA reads TGTGCCAGCAGCTTCAGGGGTACCGGGGAGCTGTTTTTT. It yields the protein CASSFRGTGELFF.

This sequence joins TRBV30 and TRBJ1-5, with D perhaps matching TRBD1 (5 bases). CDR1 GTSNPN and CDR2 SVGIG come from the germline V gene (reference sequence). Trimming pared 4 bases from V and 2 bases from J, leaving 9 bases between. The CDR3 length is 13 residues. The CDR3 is CAWTGSGNQPQHF. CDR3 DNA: TGTGCCTGGACAGGGTCGGGCAATCAGCCCCAGCATTTT. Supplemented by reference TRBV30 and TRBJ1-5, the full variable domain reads SQTIHQWPATLVQPVGSPLSLECTVEGTSNPNLYWYRQAAGRGLQLLFYSVGIGQISSEVPQNLSASRPQDRQFILSSKKLLLSDSGFYLCAWTGSGNQPQHFGDGTRLSIL.

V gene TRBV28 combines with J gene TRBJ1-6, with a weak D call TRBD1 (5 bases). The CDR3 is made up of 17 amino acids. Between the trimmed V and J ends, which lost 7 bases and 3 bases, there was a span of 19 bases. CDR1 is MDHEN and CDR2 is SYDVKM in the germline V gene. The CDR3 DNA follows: TGTGCCAGCACACCCCCGGGGGGGACCTTCTATAATTCACCCCTCCACTTT. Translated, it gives CASTPPGGTFYNSPLHF.

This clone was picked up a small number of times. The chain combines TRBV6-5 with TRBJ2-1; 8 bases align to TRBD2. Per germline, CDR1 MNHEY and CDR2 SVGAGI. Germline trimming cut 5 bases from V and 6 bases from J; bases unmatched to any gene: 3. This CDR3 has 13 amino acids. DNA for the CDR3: TGTGCCAGCAGTAGCGGGAGAATCAATGAGCAGTTCTTC. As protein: CASSSGRINEQFF.

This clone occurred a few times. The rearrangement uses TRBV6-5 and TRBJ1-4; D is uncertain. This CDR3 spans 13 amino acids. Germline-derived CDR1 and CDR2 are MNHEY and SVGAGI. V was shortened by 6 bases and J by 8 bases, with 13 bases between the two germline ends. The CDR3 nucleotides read TGTGCCAGCAGGCGGGATCGGAGAGAAAAACTGTTTTTT. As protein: CASRRDRREKLFF.

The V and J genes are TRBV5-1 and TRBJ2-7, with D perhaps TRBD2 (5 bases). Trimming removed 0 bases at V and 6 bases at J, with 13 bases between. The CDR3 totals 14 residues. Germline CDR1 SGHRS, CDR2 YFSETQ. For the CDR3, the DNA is TGCGCCAGCAGCTTGGAACTAGTTGTGGGCGAGCAGTACTTC. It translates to CASSLELVVGEQYF.

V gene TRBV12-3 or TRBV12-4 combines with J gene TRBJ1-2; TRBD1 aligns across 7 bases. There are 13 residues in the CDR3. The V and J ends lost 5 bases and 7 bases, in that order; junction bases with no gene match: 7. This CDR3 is CASSARDSSGYTF. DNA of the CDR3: TGTGCCAGCAGTGCCCGGGACAGTTCTGGCTACACCTTC.

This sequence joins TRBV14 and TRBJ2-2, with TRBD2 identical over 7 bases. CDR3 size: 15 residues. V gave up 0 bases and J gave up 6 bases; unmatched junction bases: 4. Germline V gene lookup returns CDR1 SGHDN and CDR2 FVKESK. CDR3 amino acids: CASSQDAGRAGELFF. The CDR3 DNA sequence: TGTGCCAGCAGCCAAGATGCAGGGAGGGCCGGGGAGCTGTTTTTT.

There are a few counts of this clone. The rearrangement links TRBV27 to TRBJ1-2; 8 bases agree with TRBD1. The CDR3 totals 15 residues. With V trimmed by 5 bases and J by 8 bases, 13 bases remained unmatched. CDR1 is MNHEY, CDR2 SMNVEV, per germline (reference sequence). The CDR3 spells CASSPWDRTDLGYTF. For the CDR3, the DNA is TGTGCCAGCAGTCCCTGGGACAGGACGGACCTCGGCTACACCTTC.

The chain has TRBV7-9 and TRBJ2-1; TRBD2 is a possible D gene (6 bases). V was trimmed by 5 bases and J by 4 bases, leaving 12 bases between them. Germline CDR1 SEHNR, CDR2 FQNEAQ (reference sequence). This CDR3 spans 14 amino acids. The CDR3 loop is CASSRDSTYNEQFF. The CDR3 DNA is TGTGCCAGCAGCCGGGACTCCACATACAATGAGCAGTTCTTC.

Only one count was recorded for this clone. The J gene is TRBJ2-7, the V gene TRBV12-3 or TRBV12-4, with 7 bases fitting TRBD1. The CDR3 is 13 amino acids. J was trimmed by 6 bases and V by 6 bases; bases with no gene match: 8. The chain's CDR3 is CASSLQGSGEQYF. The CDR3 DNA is TGTGCCAGCAGCCTACAGGGGAGCGGCGAGCAGTACTTC.

CDR3 region: CASSFSGRGTGELFF. In DNA, the CDR3 is TGCGCCAGCAGCTTTAGCGGGAGGGGCACCGGGGAGCTGTTTTTT. This chain links TRBV5-1 with TRBJ2-2; 11 nucleotides line up with TRBD2. The V gene's germline CDR1 is SGHRS and CDR2 YFSETQ. The length of the CDR3 is 15 residues. With 2 bases clipped from V and 4 bases from J, the junction kept 1 base outside the gene matches.